The 21 T cell receptor beta chains reported below all come from one sample, sequenced in a study of cytomegalovirus exposure and HLA in healthy donors. The PCR had 60 Vbeta and 13 Jbeta primers. Profiled with immunoSEQ multiplex PCR; TCRdb holds only in-frame clones, not every one. In the table there are about 130,000 clones, around three quarters of which are singletons. The sample was PBMCs. The receptor source for this set is a man aged 25-45 years in good health and CMV-seropositive.

The V gene is TRBV29-1, the J gene TRBJ2-2, with 7 positions matching TRBD1. This CDR3 contains 14 residues. V trimming: 4 bases; J trimming: 4 bases; junction bases outside the gene matches: 6. Germline V gene sequence: CDR1 SQVTM, CDR2 ANQGSEA. The DNA for the CDR3 is TGCAGCGTTGCTGGTGACAGGGTCACCGGGGAGCTGTTTTTT. The encoded protein is CSVAGDRVTGELFF.

The chain employs TRBV19 and TRBJ2-2; D possibly corresponds to TRBD1 (6 bases). Germline lookup yields CDR1 LNHDA and CDR2 SQIVND (reference sequence). The CDR3 runs to 14 residues. The V end lost 11 bases, the J end lost 8 bases, and 21 bases lay between the germline ends. The CDR3: CAAESVGGRGELFF. The CDR3 region has the DNA TGTGCCGCCGAGTCAGTAGGGGGAAGGGGGGAGCTGTTTTTT.

V is TRBV7-9 and J is TRBJ1-5, with 11 bases lining up with TRBD1. Germline V gene sequence: CDR1 SEHNR, CDR2 FQNEAQ (reference sequence). This CDR3 is built from 16 residues. V gave up 4 bases and J gave up 6 bases; unmatched junction bases: 8. CDR3 sequence reads: CASSSDTGTGGQPQHF. The CDR3 DNA reads TGTGCCAGCAGCTCGGACACCGGGACAGGGGGTCAGCCCCAGCATTTT.

This clone was seen a few times. This chain links TRBV19 with TRBJ1-2; 9 bases fit TRBD1. J gave up 3 bases and V 5 bases, and 4 bases lay outside the gene matches. CDR1 and CDR2 (germline): LNHDA, SQIVND (reference sequence). This CDR3 spans 14 amino acids. The CDR3 DNA is TGTGCCAGTAGTCTCTGGGACAGGGACTATGGCTACACCTTC. The encoded protein is CASSLWDRDYGYTF.

The CDR3: CASSVDREGYSPLHF. The CDR3 nucleotides read TGTGCCAGCAGTGTCGACAGGGAAGGTTATTCACCCCTCCACTTT. The chain carries TRBV27 and TRBJ1-6; 7 bases are a match to TRBD1. The junction had 9 bases not matched to a gene; V was cut back by 5 bases and J by 8 bases. In germline, CDR1 is MNHEY, CDR2 SMNVEV (reference sequence). The CDR3 sequence is 15 residues long.

The V call is TRBV6-1, the J call TRBJ1-3; D ambiguous. Germline CDR1 reads MNHNS; CDR2 reads SASEGT. Between the trimmed V and J ends, which lost 1 base and 0 bases, there was a span of 7 bases. The CDR3 is 15 residues long. The CDR3 sequence is CASSEVGNSGNTIYF. The CDR3 DNA reads as TGTGCCAGCAGTGAAGTCGGGAACTCTGGAAACACCATATATTTT.

The gene calls are TRBV10-3 and TRBJ2-3, with D possibly being TRBD2 (5 bases). The germline V gene encodes CDR1 ENHRY and CDR2 SYGVKD. Trimming removed 8 bases from V and 2 bases from J, with 14 bases in between. The CDR3 is 14 residues long. Written as DNA, the CDR3 is TGTGCCATCCGCCCGTGGGGAGACACAGATACGCAGTATTTT. Its protein product is CAIRPWGDTDTQYF.

The chain carries TRBV5-1 and TRBJ2-1; TRBD2 matches 11 bases. Germline CDR1 reads SGHRS; CDR2 reads YFSETQ. The trim removed 0 bases at V and 4 bases at J, leaving 3 bases unmatched. The CDR3 loop spans 16 amino acids. The CDR3: CASSLDSGGGYNEQFF. The CDR3, as DNA: TGCGCCAGCAGCTTGGATAGCGGGGGGGGGTACAATGAGCAGTTCTTC.

The chain is built from TRBV2 and TRBJ1-1; unclear D gene. Germline V CDR1 and CDR2: SNHLY, FYNNEI. This CDR3 region has 16 residues. With 2 bases removed from V and 4 bases from J, the gap between germline ends came to 17 bases. CDR3 amino acids: CASSENGFAVGTEAFF. CDR3 DNA: TGTGCCAGCAGTGAAAACGGGTTCGCGGTCGGCACTGAAGCTTTCTTT.

The table lists this clone with a count of one. The CDR3 bases are TGTGCCAGCAGTGATGAGACATTCTCTGGGGCCAACGTCCTGACTTTC. This codes for CASSDETFSGANVLTF. This chain uses TRBV2 with TRBJ2-6; D gene ambiguous. V lost 3 bases and J lost 0, with 9 bases in between. The CDR3 totals 16 residues. From germline, CDR1 is SNHLY and CDR2 FYNNEI.

V gene TRBV2 combines with J gene TRBJ2-7; TRBD1 agrees at 8 bases. V shed 6 bases, J shed 3 bases, and the junction held 4 bases outside the gene matches. Germline V lookup: CDR1 SNHLY, CDR2 FYNNEI. The CDR3 runs 13 residues. The CDR3 loop reads CASRGQGNYEQYF. The CDR3 coding sequence is TGTGCCAGCAGAGGACAGGGAAACTACGAGCAGTACTTC. The variable domain in full, with the rest retrieved from reference TRBV2 and TRBJ2-7, is EPEVTQTPSHQVTQMGQEVILRCVPISNHLYFYWYRQILGQKVEFLVSFYNNEISEKSEIFDDQFSVERPDGSNFTLKIRSTKLEDSAMYFCASRGQGNYEQYFGPGTRLTVT.

This chain uses TRBV18 with TRBJ2-6, with 8 nucleotides matching TRBD2. The CDR3 runs 19 residues. After removal of 1 base from V and 2 bases from J, the junction contained 10 bases not matched to a gene. Per germline, CDR1 KGHSH and CDR2 LQKENI. The CDR3 region has the DNA TGTGCCAGCTCACCACTCACCGGGGGGGTTAGGACTGGGGCCAACGTCCTGACTTTC. This translates into CASSPLTGGVRTGANVLTF. The full variable domain, in which reference TRBV18 and TRBJ2-6 provide the parts outside the CDR3, is NAGVMQNPRHLVRRRGQEARLRCSPMKGHSHVYWYRQLPEEGLKFMVYLQKENIIDESGMPKERFSAEFPKEGPSILRIQQVVRGDSAAYFCASSPLTGGVRTGANVLTFGAGSRLTVL.

The chain links TRBV6-1 to TRBJ2-7; 8 bases are shared with TRBD2. The J segment lost 5 bases and the V segment lost 6 bases, leaving 12 bases of the junction unmatched. Germline loops: CDR1 MNHNS, CDR2 SASEGT. This CDR3 comprises 15 residues. The CDR3 bases are TGTGCCAGCAGGACAGCGAGCGGGGGAGGGAACGAGCAGTACTTC. Amino acid sequence: CASRTASGGGNEQYF.

The genes are TRBV7-2 and TRBJ2-7; TRBD2 is a possible D gene (6 bases). Germline CDR1 reads SGHTA; CDR2 reads FQGNSA. The V gene lost 2 bases and the J gene lost 2 bases, with 13 bases spanning the gap. This CDR3 is 15 amino acids long. The CDR3 nucleotides are TGTGCCAGCAGCTTAACGGGACTCCAAACCTACGAGCAGTACTTC. Protein product: CASSLTGLQTYEQYF.

CDR3 DNA: TGTGCCAGCAGTGCAAATCGGGACATGCAATCCGAGCAGTACTTC. As protein: CASSANRDMQSEQYF. The chain recombines TRBV25-1 with TRBJ2-7; tentative D call: TRBD1 (6 bases). Germline CDR1 MGHDK, CDR2 SYGVNS. This CDR3 comprises 15 residues. V was cut by 4 bases and J by 6 bases, with 19 bases left in between.

This chain uses TRBV27 with TRBJ1-5; a possible D gene is TRBD1 (5 bases). Trimming pared 2 bases from V and 3 bases from J, leaving 8 bases between. The CDR3 covers 14 residues. CDR1 is MNHEY, CDR2 SMNVEV, per germline (reference sequence). CDR3 DNA sequence: TGTGCCAGCAGTTTACGGGGGGACAATCAGCCCCAGCATTTT. This sequence encodes CASSLRGDNQPQHF.

V gene TRBV4-1 combines with J gene TRBJ1-1; the D gene is possibly TRBD1 (5 bases). Germline CDR1 MGHRA, CDR2 YSYEKL. The CDR3 contains 15 residues. Trimming took off 0 bases at V and 7 bases at J, with 15 bases between the two ends. The CDR3 sequence is CASSQDREANYEAFF. The CDR3 nucleotides read TGCGCCAGCAGCCAAGACAGGGAAGCTAACTATGAAGCTTTCTTT.

This clone was observed a single time. The chain couples TRBV5-1 to TRBJ1-1; D remains ambiguous. The CDR3 loop spans 16 amino acids. CDR1 and CDR2 from the germline V gene are SGHRS and YFSETQ. V lost 4 bases, J lost 0 bases, and 16 bases lay in between. CDR3 nucleotides: TGCGCCAGCAGCCCGCGGAGGAGGGAAATGAACACTGAAGCTTTCTTT. Its translation is CASSPRRREMNTEAFF.

The chain couples TRBV13 to TRBJ2-1; TRBD2 is a possible D gene (5 bases). Germline V gene lookup returns CDR1 PRHDT and CDR2 FYEKMQ (reference sequence). The CDR3 contains 15 residues. Trimming pared 5 bases from V and 3 bases from J, leaving 14 bases between. In nucleotides, the CDR3 is TGTGCCAGCAGCCGGATGAGCGGCCTCTACAATGAGCAGTTCTTC. Translation: CASSRMSGLYNEQFF. The full variable domain, its missing parts supplied by reference TRBV13 and TRBJ2-1, is AAGVIQSPRHLIKEKRETATLKCYPIPRHDTVYWYQQGPGQDPQFLISFYEKMQSDKGSIPDRFSAQQFSDYHSELNMSSLELGDSALYFCASSRMSGLYNEQFFGPGTRLTVL.

V and J are TRBV11-3 and TRBJ2-1; 8 bases align to TRBD2. CDR1 and CDR2 (germline): SGHNT, YENEEA. This CDR3 has 13 residues. V shed 5 bases and J 9 bases; nucleotides not matched to a gene: 6. The CDR3 DNA reads TGTGCCAGCAGCCCGCCGAGCGGGGGTGAGCAGTTCTTC. Translated: CASSPPSGGEQFF.

The chain carries TRBV10-1 and TRBJ2-7, with 14 bases identical to TRBD2. CDR3 length equals 16 residues. Trimming at V came to 4 bases and at J to 3 bases, leaving 5 bases not matched to a gene. Germline CDR1 WNHNN, CDR2 SYGVQD (reference sequence). The CDR3 nucleotides are TGCGCCAGCAGTGCCGGACTAGCGGGGGGCGTCTACGAGCAGTACTTC. This translates into CASSAGLAGGVYEQYF.